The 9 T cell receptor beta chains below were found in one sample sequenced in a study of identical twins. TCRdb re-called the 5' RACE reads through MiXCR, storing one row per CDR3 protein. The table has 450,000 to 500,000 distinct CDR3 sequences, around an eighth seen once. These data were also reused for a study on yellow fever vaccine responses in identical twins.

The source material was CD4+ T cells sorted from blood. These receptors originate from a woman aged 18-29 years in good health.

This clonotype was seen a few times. CDR3 in DNA: TGTGCCACCAGCAGAGTCATAGCGGGGGGCCTCAATGAGCAGTTCTTC. The encoded protein is CATSRVIAGGLNEQFF. The genes are TRBV15 and TRBJ2-1, with TRBD2 matching 10 bases. With 1 base clipped from V and 6 bases from J, the junction kept 6 bases outside the gene matches. This CDR3 spans 16 amino acids. Germline CDR1 and CDR2: LNHNV and YYDKDF (reference sequence).

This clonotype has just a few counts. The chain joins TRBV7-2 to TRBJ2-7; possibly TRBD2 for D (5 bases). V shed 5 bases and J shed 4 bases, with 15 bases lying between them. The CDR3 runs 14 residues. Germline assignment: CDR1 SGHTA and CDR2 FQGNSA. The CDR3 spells CASSLPAAPYEQYF. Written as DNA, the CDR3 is TGTGCCAGCAGCCTGCCAGCGGCCCCTTACGAGCAGTACTTC.

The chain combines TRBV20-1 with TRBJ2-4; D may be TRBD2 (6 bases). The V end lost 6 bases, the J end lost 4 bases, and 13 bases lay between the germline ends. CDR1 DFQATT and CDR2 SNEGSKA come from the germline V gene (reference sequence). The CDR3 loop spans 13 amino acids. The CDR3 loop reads CSASLGGKNIQYF. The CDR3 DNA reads TGCAGTGCCTCCCTGGGGGGAAAAAACATTCAGTACTTC.

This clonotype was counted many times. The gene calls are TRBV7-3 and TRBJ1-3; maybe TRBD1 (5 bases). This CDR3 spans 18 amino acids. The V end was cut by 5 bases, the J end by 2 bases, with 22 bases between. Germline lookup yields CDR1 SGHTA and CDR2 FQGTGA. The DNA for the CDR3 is TGTGCCAGCAGCCCGGGGCCATTGGGCACTGGGGCTGGAAACACCATATATTTT. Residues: CASSPGPLGTGAGNTIYF.

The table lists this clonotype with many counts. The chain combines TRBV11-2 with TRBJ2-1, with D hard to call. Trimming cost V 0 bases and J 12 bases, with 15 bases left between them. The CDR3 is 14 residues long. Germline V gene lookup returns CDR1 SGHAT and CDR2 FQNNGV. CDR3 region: CASSLEGVSERQFF. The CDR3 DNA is TGTGCCAGCAGCTTAGAGGGTGTCAGCGAACGGCAGTTCTTC.

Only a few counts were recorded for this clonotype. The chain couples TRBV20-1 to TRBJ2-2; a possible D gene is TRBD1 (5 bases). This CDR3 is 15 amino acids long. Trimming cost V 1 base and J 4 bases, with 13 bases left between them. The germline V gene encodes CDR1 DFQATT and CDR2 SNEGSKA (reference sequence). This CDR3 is CSARVGVLGTGELFF. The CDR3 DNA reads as TGCAGTGCTAGAGTAGGGGTGTTAGGCACCGGGGAGCTGTTTTTT.

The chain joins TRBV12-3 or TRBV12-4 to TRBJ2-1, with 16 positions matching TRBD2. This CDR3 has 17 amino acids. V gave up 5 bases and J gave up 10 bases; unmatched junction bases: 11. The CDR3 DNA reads TGTGCCAGCAGTCCGGGACTAGCGGGAGGGCCGAGAAGCGAGCAGTTCTTC. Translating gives CASSPGLAGGPRSEQFF.

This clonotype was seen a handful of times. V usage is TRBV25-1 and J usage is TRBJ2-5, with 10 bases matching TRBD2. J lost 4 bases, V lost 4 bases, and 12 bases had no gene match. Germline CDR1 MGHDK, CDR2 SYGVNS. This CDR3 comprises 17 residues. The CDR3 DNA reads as TGTGCCAGCAGTGCCCAGCGGGGGGGGTCCCCCACAGAGACCCAGTACTTC. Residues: CASSAQRGGSPTETQYF.

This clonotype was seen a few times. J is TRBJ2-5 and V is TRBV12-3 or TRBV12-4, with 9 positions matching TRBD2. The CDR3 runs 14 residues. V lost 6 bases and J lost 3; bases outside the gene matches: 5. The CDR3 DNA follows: TGTGCCAGCAGCCGTAGCGGGGGCAAAGAGACCCAGTACTTC. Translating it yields CASSRSGGKETQYF.